A selection of T cell receptor beta chains follows, all from one sample in a study of T cell responses to AZD1222 COVID-19 vaccine. TCRdb keeps only in-frame clones here, not all; method: immunoSEQ multiplex PCR. This repertoire shows around 120,000 clones, 75% to 90% found once; its top ten account for around 2.5%. Sequenced material: peripheral blood, taken 28 days after the second AZD1222 dose. These receptor sequences come from an adult who received the AZD1222 COVID-19 vaccine. Both conserved end residues are part of each CDR3. A D gene is named only where the DNA matches it firmly. Size tells how often a clone was seen (once, few, many) or the class of an expanded clone, and some rows leave it out.

D gene,J gene,CDR3 length,clone size,V gene,CDR3 protein,CDR3 DNA
NA,TRBJ1-2,14,once,TRBV4-1,CASSLEQGQGGYTF,TGCGCCAGCAGCCTAGAACAGGGTCAGGGCGGCTACACCTTC
TRBD1,TRBJ2-3,14,NA,TRBV2,CASSLGTGTDTQYF,TGTGCCAGCAGTCTCGGGACAGGGACAGATACGCAGTATTTT
NA,TRBJ1-6,15,NA,TRBV4-3,CASSQEWGWNSPLHF,TGCGCCAGCAGCCAAGAATGGGGTTGGAATTCACCCCTCCACTTT
NA,TRBJ2-2,15,NA,TRBV18,CASSLTNTYTGELFF,TGTGCCAGCTCACTAACGAACACATACACCGGGGAGCTGTTTTTT
NA,TRBJ1-1,14,NA,TRBV28,CASSPGGGDTEAFF,TGTGCCAGCAGCCCGGGAGGCGGGGACACTGAAGCTTTCTTT
TRBD1,TRBJ1-3,16,once,TRBV29-1,CSVERTGATPGNTIYF,TGCAGCGTTGAGAGGACAGGGGCGACCCCTGGAAACACCATATATTTT
TRBD2,TRBJ2-7,16,NA,TRBV6-5,CASSYSGTSGGYEQYF,TGTGCCAGCAGTTATTCCGGGACTAGCGGGGGCTACGAGCAGTACTTC
TRBD2,TRBJ2-3,17,NA,TRBV4-3,CASSQDERSGGLDTQYF,TGCGCCAGCAGCCAAGATGAGCGGAGCGGGGGGTTGGATACGCAGTATTTT
NA,TRBJ1-6,18,NA,TRBV19,CASSFTRSMNTYNSPLHF,TGTGCCAGTAGTTTCACCCGATCCATGAATACGTATAATTCACCCCTCCACTTT
NA,TRBJ1-1,13,NA,TRBV30,CAWLVAGYTEAFF,TGTGCCTGGCTAGTCGCGGGATACACTGAAGCTTTCTTT
NA,TRBJ2-2,16,NA,TRBV5-1,CASSLMQGMVTGELFF,TGCGCCAGCAGCTTGATGCAGGGTATGGTCACCGGGGAGCTGTTTTTT
TRBD1,TRBJ1-6,16,NA,TRBV27,CASSHRGQAHNSPLHF,TGTGCCAGCAGTCACAGGGGCCAAGCCCATAATTCACCCCTCCACTTT
NA,TRBJ2-1,13,NA,TRBV12-3/TRBV12-4,CASSFTGFNEQFF,TGTGCCAGCAGTTTTACGGGGTTCAATGAGCAGTTCTTC
NA,TRBJ2-3,14,NA,TRBV5-1,CASRGGPGADTQYF,TGCGCCAGCAGGGGAGGCCCTGGGGCGGATACGCAGTATTTT
NA,TRBJ1-5,13,NA,TRBV2,CASRSQDNQPQHF,TGTGCCAGCAGAAGTCAGGACAATCAGCCCCAGCATTTT